The 20 T cell receptor beta chains presented below share a single source sample, sequenced in a study of blood T cells in healthy people across ages. Primers used in a second PCR of roughly 6 to 11 cycles were a sample-barcoded 5' primer and a J-beta primer mix. TCRdb processed the 5' RACE reads anew with MiXCR; each CDR3 protein has one entry. The top ten clones hold around 13% of a sample with around 1,100,000 distinct CDR3 sequences, more than 30% of them seen once. Sequenced sample: blood. Every receptor here comes from a young man in good health.

This clonotype was counted between two and nine times. The CDR3 is CSARDRDEQYF. CDR3 nucleotide sequence: TGCAGTGCTAGGGACAGGGACGAGCAGTACTTC. The rearrangement links TRBV20-1 to TRBJ2-7; 8 bases match TRBD1. The CDR3 loop spans 11 amino acids. CDR1 is DFQATT, CDR2 SNEGSKA, per germline (reference sequence). With V trimmed by 3 bases and J by 5 bases, 0 bases remained unmatched.

The chain employs TRBV2 and TRBJ2-3; the D call may be TRBD1 or TRBD2 (5 bases each). Germline V gives CDR1 SNHLY, CDR2 FYNNEI. Deletions cut 7 bases from V and 2 bases from J, with 13 bases between. The CDR3 sequence is 14 residues long. CDR3 sequence (DNA): TGTGCCAGCATTAGCCGGGACCCCACAGATACGCAGTATTTT. Amino acids: CASISRDPTDTQYF.

The V call is TRBV21-1, the J call TRBJ2-7; the D call TRBD1 from the table was never checked on the DNA. TRBV21-1 is annotated as a pseudogene. The CDR3 length is 17 residues. CDR3 nucleotide sequence: TGTGCCAGCAGCGTCTTAGGAGGACAGGCAACATCCTACGAGCAGTACTTC. As protein: CASSVLGGQATSYEQYF.

The rearrangement uses TRBV14 and TRBJ2-3, with TRBD2 identical over 11 bases. Germline CDR1 and CDR2: SGHDN and FVKESK. This CDR3 has 14 residues. The V gene end was trimmed by 3 bases and the J gene end by 6 bases; junction bases not matched to a gene: 2. The CDR3 DNA reads TGTGCCAGCAGCCAGACTAGCGGGGCGGATACGCAGTATTTT. Protein: CASSQTSGADTQYF. Filled out from reference TRBV14 and TRBJ2-3, the complete variable domain reads EAGVTQFPSHSVIEKGQTVTLRCDPISGHDNLYWYRRVMGKEIKFLLHFVKESKQDESGMPNNRFLAERTGGTYSTLKVQPAELEDSGVYFCASSQTSGADTQYFGPGTRLTVL.

The V gene is TRBV20-1, the J gene TRBJ2-1; 8 nucleotides agree with TRBD2. The J call may not be correct, given that the DNA end is closer to TRBJ2-7. CDR3 size: 20 residues. Per germline, CDR1 DFQATT and CDR2 SNEGSKA (reference sequence). This CDR3 is CSARDPRAGDLHSSYNEQYF. The DNA of the CDR3 is TGCAGTGCTAGAGATCCGAGAGCGGGGGACCTTCACTCTTCCTACAATGAGCAGTACTTC.

Note on this clonotype: This may arise from a read error, as a much more abundant clone is one base away. The chain recombines TRBV7-9 with TRBJ1-1, with D perhaps matching TRBD1 (5 bases). Germline V gene lookup returns CDR1 SEHNR and CDR2 FQNEAQ (reference sequence). CDR3 length equals 15 residues. Trimming cost V 0 bases and J 1 base, with 9 bases left between them. The CDR3 spells CASSLAPTENTEAFF. The CDR3 DNA sequence: TGTGCCAGCAGCTTAGCTCCGACAGAGAACACTGAAGCTTTCTTT.

V gene TRBV6-5 combines with J gene TRBJ1-3; D gene ambiguous. Germline V gene lookup returns CDR1 MNHEY and CDR2 SVGAGI. The ends were cut back, 7 bases at V and 4 bases at J, with 5 bases in the middle. The CDR3 sequence is 11 residues long. In DNA, the CDR3 is TGTGCCAGCAAGCGGGGAAACACCATATATTTT. Translated: CASKRGNTIYF.

The rearrangement uses TRBV10-3 and TRBJ1-2; possibly TRBD1 for D (6 bases). The CDR3 totals 14 residues. In germline, CDR1 is ENHRY, CDR2 SYGVKD. V was pared by 2 bases and J by 8 bases, with 15 bases between. CDR3 bases: TGTGCCATCAGTGAGGCGATGGGGGCGCAGGGCTACACCTTC. It codes for CAISEAMGAQGYTF.

This chain links TRBV20-1 with TRBJ1-1, with 9 bases identical to TRBD1. The V gene's germline CDR1 is DFQATT and CDR2 SNEGSKA (reference sequence). V lost 6 bases and J lost 5; bases outside the gene matches: 7. The CDR3 has 13 amino acids. The CDR3 DNA follows: TGCAGTGCCAAGGGACAGGGTGGGACTGAAGCTTTCTTT. Translation: CSAKGQGGTEAFF.

J is TRBJ2-2 and V is TRBV29-1; D remains unclear. CDR3 length: 12 residues. Trimming left V 5 bases short and J 6 bases short, with 10 bases between. Germline assignment: CDR1 SQVTM and CDR2 ANQGSEA. The CDR3 protein is CSVTDGSGELFF. CDR3 sequence (DNA): TGCAGCGTTACGGACGGTTCCGGGGAGCTGTTTTTT.

This rearrangement joins TRBV2 to TRBJ1-1, with TRBD1 as a possible D gene (5 bases). Germline assignment: CDR1 SNHLY and CDR2 FYNNEI. The CDR3 spans 14 residues. Trimming took off 6 bases at V and 1 base at J, with 12 bases between the two ends. The CDR3 bases are TGTGCCAGCAGGGTACAGGTGACGAACACTGAAGCTTTCTTT. This translates into CASRVQVTNTEAFF.

The chain uses TRBV12-3 or TRBV12-4 and TRBJ2-3; 9 bases line up with TRBD1. This CDR3 comprises 15 residues. Trimming took 6 bases from V and 4 from J; bases not matched to a gene: 8. CDR3 region: CASRRDREGADTQYF. CDR3 coding DNA: TGTGCCAGCAGGCGGGACAGGGAAGGAGCAGATACGCAGTATTTT.

The V call is TRBV7-2, the J call TRBJ1-6; no clear D. The germline V gene encodes CDR1 SGHTA and CDR2 FQGNSA. There are 12 residues in the CDR3. Deletions cut 3 bases from V and 16 bases from J, with 13 bases between. For the CDR3, the DNA is TGTGCCAGCAGCTTCCGTGAAGGTCTTCTCCACTTT. Translating gives CASSFREGLLHF.

This clonotype was seen more than once but under ten times. V is TRBV6-6 and J is TRBJ2-1; a possible D gene is TRBD2 (5 bases). Germline loops: CDR1 MNHNY, CDR2 SVGAGI (reference sequence). This CDR3 has 14 amino acids. With 6 bases removed from V and 2 bases from J, the gap between germline ends came to 11 bases. The CDR3 protein is CASRTGSPYNEQFF. CDR3 bases: TGTGCCAGCAGGACGGGATCTCCCTACAATGAGCAGTTCTTC.

The chain recombines TRBV5-1 with TRBJ2-1; D is unresolved. Deletions cut 3 bases from V and 3 bases from J, with 22 bases between. Germline V gene sequence: CDR1 SGHRS, CDR2 YFSETQ. The CDR3 extends over 18 amino acids. CDR3 DNA sequence: TGCGCCAGCAGCTCCCCGGAAGCCGGGTCCCCAAACTACAATGAGCAGTTCTTC. Residues: CASSSPEAGSPNYNEQFF. Full variable domain (rest looked up from reference TRBV5-1 and TRBJ2-1): KAGVTQTPRYLIKTRGQQVTLSCSPISGHRSVSWYQQTPGQGLQFLFEYFSETQRNKGNFPGRFSGRQFSNSRSEMNVSTLELGDSALYLCASSSPEAGSPNYNEQFFGPGTRLTVL.

A few counts support this clonotype. The rearrangement joins TRBV7-2 to TRBJ1-2; D unclear. Trimming took 1 base from V and 4 from J, leaving 16 bases between them. CDR1 and CDR2 (germline): SGHTA, FQGNSA. The CDR3 consists of 16 residues. This chain's CDR3 is CASSLVGQEIVYGYTF. CDR3 DNA sequence: TGTGCCAGCAGCTTAGTCGGGCAGGAGATCGTCTATGGCTACACCTTC.

This clonotype was seen a handful of times. V and J are TRBV11-1 and TRBJ2-2; 7 nucleotides align to TRBD1. This CDR3 is built from 16 residues. Trimming cost V 1 base and J 3 bases; bases outside gene matches: 5. CDR1 is SGHAT and CDR2 is FQDESV in the germline V gene (reference sequence). This CDR3 is CASSLEQGIYTGELFF. The CDR3 DNA sequence: TGTGCCAGCAGCTTAGAACAGGGGATTTACACCGGGGAGCTGTTTTTT. The whole variable domain, filled in from reference TRBV11-1 and TRBJ2-2, reads EAEVAQSPRYKITEKSQAVAFWCDPISGHATLYWYRQILGQGPELLVQFQDESVVDDSQLPKDRFSAERLKGVDSTLKIQPAELGDSAMYLCASSLEQGIYTGELFFGEGSRLTVL.

Concerning this clonotype itself: Being one base from a much bigger clone, this may be a read error. This rearrangement joins TRBV25-1 to TRBJ2-7; D is unresolved. CDR3 size: 11 residues. The germline gives CDR1 MGHDK, CDR2 SYGVNS. The CDR3: CANSISYEQYF. The CDR3 nucleotides are TGTGCCAACAGTATCTCCTACGAGCAGTACTTC.

The rearrangement uses TRBV10-3 and TRBJ2-2; the D gene is possibly TRBD1 (6 bases). The V end was cut by 5 bases, the J end by 4 bases, with 17 bases between. The CDR3 loop spans 16 amino acids. Germline CDR1 reads ENHRY; CDR2 reads SYGVKD. CDR3 nucleotides: TGTGCCATCAGTCTCAACACAGGGTCAAGCACCGGGGAGCTGTTTTTT. Protein: CAISLNTGSSTGELFF.

CDR3: CATSRDRVQTEAFF. The CDR3, as DNA: TGTGCCACCAGCAGGGACAGGGTTCAAACTGAAGCTTTCTTT. J is TRBJ1-1 and V is TRBV15, with 8 bases fitting TRBD1. The CDR3 has 14 residues. Germline values: CDR1 LNHNV, CDR2 YYDKDF (reference sequence). With 3 bases clipped from V and 5 bases from J, the junction kept 5 bases outside the gene matches. The whole variable domain, remainder taken from reference TRBV15 and TRBJ1-1, is DAMVIQNPRYQVTQFGKPVTLSCSQTLNHNVMYWYQQKSSQAPKLLFHYYDKDFNNEADTPDNFQSRRPNTSFCFLDIRSPGLGDTAMYLCATSRDRVQTEAFFGQGTRLTVV.